These 17 T cell receptor beta chains were all obtained from the same sample, sequenced in a study of neurological immune-mediated disorders. MiXCR was run by TCRdb on the 5' RACE reads, yielding one entry per CDR3 protein. The repertoire holds about 38,000 distinct CDR3 sequences, with roughly 4.8% as singletons. The sequencing sample was made of CD4+ T cells from blood. The source of these receptors is a man aged 18-30 years in good health.

This clonotype was counted at least ten times. The genes are TRBV12-3 or TRBV12-4 and TRBJ2-4; 7 nucleotides match TRBD2. Trimming cost V 8 bases and J 6 bases; bases outside gene matches: 10. The CDR3 is 14 amino acids. CDR3 region: CASLGGGTGNIQYF. CDR3 nucleotides: TGTGCCAGCTTGGGGGGGGGGACCGGAAACATTCAGTACTTC.

To note about this clonotype: The CDR3 end shows no conserved phenylalanine or tryptophan, and so a read error is likely. This chain connects TRBV3-1 to TRBJ1-2, with TRBD1 identical over 8 bases. The germline gives CDR1 LGHDT, CDR2 YNNKEL (reference sequence). After removal of 3 bases from V and 4 bases from J, the junction contained 7 bases not matched to a gene. The CDR3 extends over 15 amino acids. CDR3: CASSHSTGARYGYTL. CDR3 coding DNA: TGTGCCAGCAGCCATTCGACAGGGGCACGCTATGGCTACACCTTA.

In its sample, this clonotype was seen many times. The V call is TRBV5-1, the J call TRBJ1-1, with D possibly being TRBD1 (6 bases). Trimming shortened V by 4 bases and J by 1 base, and 14 bases separated the two germline ends. The germline V gene has CDR1 SGHRS and CDR2 YFSETQ. CDR3 size: 15 residues. The CDR3 DNA is TGCGCCAGCAGCCCCCGTCGGGGGCAGAACACTGAAGCTTTCTTT. Its translation: CASSPRRGQNTEAFF.

This clonotype was found many times. This chain links TRBV29-1 with TRBJ1-2; D not certain. This CDR3 spans 11 amino acids. V was cut by 6 bases and J by 0 bases, with 5 bases left in between. The V gene's germline CDR1 is SQVTM and CDR2 ANQGSEA. CDR3 coding DNA: TGCAGCGTCCAAACTAACTATGGCTACACCTTC. Its protein product is CSVQTNYGYTF.

This clonotype occurred many times. The rearrangement links TRBV12-3 or TRBV12-4 to TRBJ1-2; unclear D gene. V shed 3 bases and J shed 7 bases, with 6 bases lying between them. The CDR3 runs 11 residues. The CDR3: CASSFKRGYTF. The CDR3 DNA sequence: TGTGCCAGCAGTTTTAAGCGTGGCTACACCTTC.

Ten or more counts support this clonotype. The V and J genes are TRBV10-3 and TRBJ1-1, with unresolved D. Germline V lookup: CDR1 ENHRY, CDR2 SYGVKD. The CDR3 covers 14 residues. The germline V and J ends were trimmed by 4 bases and 4 bases, with 13 bases remaining between them. CDR3 in DNA: TGTGCCATCAGTGCTTCGGAGGGATTCACTGAAGCTTTCTTT. Protein sequence: CAISASEGFTEAFF.

This clonotype was picked up many times. The chain uses TRBV20-1 and TRBJ2-7; 7 positions match TRBD1. Trimming took 5 bases from V and 5 from J; bases not matched to a gene: 12. In germline, CDR1 is DFQATT, CDR2 SNEGSKA (reference sequence). The CDR3 covers 14 residues. CDR3 nucleotide sequence: TGCAGTGCTGGCACCAGAGGGACAGTAAACGAGCAGTACTTC. Amino acids: CSAGTRGTVNEQYF.

This clonotype has a handful of counts. A read error is possible here, since a much larger clone lies one base away. The chain carries TRBV19 and TRBJ2-2, with 8 bases identical to TRBD1. The germline CDR1 and CDR2 sequences are LNHDA and SQIVND (reference sequence). This CDR3 is 13 amino acids long. CDR3 protein: CVSSTGGTGELFF. The CDR3 bases are TGTGTCAGTAGTACAGGGGGCACCGGGGAGCTGTTTTTT.

In this sample, this clonotype turned up many times. The chain couples TRBV5-1 to TRBJ2-3; perhaps TRBD1 as D (6 bases). The CDR3 has 14 amino acids. Trimming took 2 bases from V and 2 from J, leaving 9 bases between them. Germline V CDR1 and CDR2: SGHRS, YFSETQ. CDR3 coding DNA: TGCGCCAGCAGCTTTCAGGGGTCCACAGATACGCAGTATTTT. This translates into CASSFQGSTDTQYF.

This clonotype was found many times. V gene TRBV2 combines with J gene TRBJ1-1, with no clear D. Deletions cut 5 bases from V and 5 bases from J, with 6 bases between. Germline V gene lookup returns CDR1 SNHLY and CDR2 FYNNEI. This CDR3 is 11 amino acids long. The CDR3 is CASSPGTEAFF. The CDR3 region has the DNA TGTGCCAGCAGTCCCGGGACTGAAGCTTTCTTT.

This clonotype was observed at least ten times. J is TRBJ2-7 and V is TRBV7-3; D remains ambiguous. The CDR3 has 13 amino acids. The V and J ends lost 3 bases and 3 bases respectively, with 9 bases between them. Germline V gene data show CDR1 as SGHTA and CDR2 as FQGTGA. CDR3 DNA sequence: TGTGCCAGCAGCTTGGGGAACGACTACGAGCAGTACTTC. Translating it yields CASSLGNDYEQYF.

This clonotype was recorded many times. V and J are TRBV20-1 and TRBJ2-7, with 11 bases fitting TRBD1. Germline V gene lookup returns CDR1 DFQATT and CDR2 SNEGSKA (reference sequence). The CDR3 covers 14 residues. Germline trimming cut 5 bases from V and 5 bases from J; bases unmatched to any gene: 8. In nucleotides, the CDR3 is TGCAGTGCTGATGCCGGGACAGGGGGAAACGAGCAGTACTTC. This sequence encodes CSADAGTGGNEQYF.

This clonotype has a count of ten or more. V gene TRBV5-1 combines with J gene TRBJ2-7; D is unresolved. CDR1 and CDR2 from the germline V gene are SGHRS and YFSETQ. This CDR3 is 13 amino acids long. Deletions cut 3 bases from V and 0 bases from J, with 7 bases between. CDR3 nucleotide sequence: TGCGCCAGCAGCTCAGGATTCTCCTACGAGCAGTACTTC. Translated, it gives CASSSGFSYEQYF.

This clonotype has a count of ten or more. This rearrangement joins TRBV7-2 to TRBJ2-7; the D is unclear. Germline lookup yields CDR1 SGHTA and CDR2 FQGNSA. V gave up 2 bases and J gave up 6 bases, with 8 bases separating them. CDR3 size: 12 residues. This CDR3 is CASSLFPTEQYF. DNA for the CDR3: TGTGCCAGCAGCTTATTCCCTACCGAGCAGTACTTC.

Many counts were recorded for this clonotype. The rearrangement uses TRBV5-5 and TRBJ1-2; D is perhaps TRBD1 (6 bases). Between the trimmed V and J ends, which lost 0 bases and 0 bases, there was a span of 6 bases. The CDR3 consists of 14 residues. Per germline, CDR1 SGHKS and CDR2 YYEKEE (reference sequence). DNA of the CDR3: TGTGCCAGCAGCTTGGACAGGGCTAACTATGGCTACACCTTC. Residues: CASSLDRANYGYTF.

This clonotype was observed a few times. This chain uses TRBV6-5 with TRBJ2-7, with D possibly being TRBD1 or TRBD2 (5 bases each). The V end was cut by 6 bases, the J end by 4 bases, with 13 bases between. The CDR3 extends over 13 amino acids. Germline V lookup: CDR1 MNHEY, CDR2 SVGAGI. This CDR3 is CASRDPGSYEQYF. The CDR3 DNA sequence: TGTGCCAGCAGGGATCCAGGGAGTTACGAGCAGTACTTC.

V and J are TRBV2 and TRBJ2-7, with D possibly matching TRBD1 (5 bases). Germline loops: CDR1 SNHLY, CDR2 FYNNEI. Trimming removed 8 bases at V and 4 bases at J, with 18 bases between. The CDR3 totals 14 residues. In DNA form, the CDR3 reads TGTGCCAGCGGCAGACTGATTGGGGCTTACGAGCAGTACTTC. The encoded protein is CASGRLIGAYEQYF.